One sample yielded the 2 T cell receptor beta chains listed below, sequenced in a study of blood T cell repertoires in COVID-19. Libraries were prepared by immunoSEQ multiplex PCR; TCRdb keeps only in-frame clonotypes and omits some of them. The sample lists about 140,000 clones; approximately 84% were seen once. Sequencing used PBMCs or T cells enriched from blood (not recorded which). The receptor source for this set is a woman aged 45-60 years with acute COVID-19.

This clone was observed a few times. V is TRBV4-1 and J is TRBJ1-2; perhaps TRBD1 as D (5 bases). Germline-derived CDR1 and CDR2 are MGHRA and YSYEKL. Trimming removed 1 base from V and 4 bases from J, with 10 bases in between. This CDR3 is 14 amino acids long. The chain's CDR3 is CASSQGQGGYGYTF. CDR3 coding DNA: TGCGCCAGCAGCCAAGGGCAGGGTGGCTATGGCTACACCTTC.

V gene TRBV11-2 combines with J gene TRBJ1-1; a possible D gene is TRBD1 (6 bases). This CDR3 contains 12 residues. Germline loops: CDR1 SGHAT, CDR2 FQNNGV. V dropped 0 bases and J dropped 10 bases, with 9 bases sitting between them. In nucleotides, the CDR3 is TGTGCCAGCAGCTTAGATCAGGGGTCAGCTTTCTTT. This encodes CASSLDQGSAFF.